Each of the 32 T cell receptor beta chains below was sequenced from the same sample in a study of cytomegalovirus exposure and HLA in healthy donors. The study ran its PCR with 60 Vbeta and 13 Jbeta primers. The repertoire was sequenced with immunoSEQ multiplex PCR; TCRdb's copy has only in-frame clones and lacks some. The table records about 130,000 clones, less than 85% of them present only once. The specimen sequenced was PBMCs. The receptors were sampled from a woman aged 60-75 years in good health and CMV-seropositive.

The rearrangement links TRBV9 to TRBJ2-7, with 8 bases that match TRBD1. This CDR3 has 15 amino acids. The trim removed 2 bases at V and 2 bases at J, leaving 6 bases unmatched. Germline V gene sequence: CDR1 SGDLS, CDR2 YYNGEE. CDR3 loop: CASSVGQGLTYEQYF. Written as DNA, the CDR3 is TGTGCCAGCAGCGTCGGACAGGGCCTTACCTACGAGCAGTACTTC. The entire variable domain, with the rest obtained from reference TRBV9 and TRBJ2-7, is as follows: DSGVTQTPKHLITATGQRVTLRCSPRSGDLSVYWYQQSLDQGLQFLIQYYNGEERAKGNILERFSAQQFPDLHSELNLSSLELGDSALYFCASSVGQGLTYEQYFGPGTRLTVT.

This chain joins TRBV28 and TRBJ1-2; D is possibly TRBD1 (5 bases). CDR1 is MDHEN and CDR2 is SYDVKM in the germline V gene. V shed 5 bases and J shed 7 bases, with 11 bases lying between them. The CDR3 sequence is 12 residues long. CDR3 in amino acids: CASSGGVRGYTF. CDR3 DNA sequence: TGTGCCAGCAGTGGGGGGGTTCGTGGCTACACCTTC.

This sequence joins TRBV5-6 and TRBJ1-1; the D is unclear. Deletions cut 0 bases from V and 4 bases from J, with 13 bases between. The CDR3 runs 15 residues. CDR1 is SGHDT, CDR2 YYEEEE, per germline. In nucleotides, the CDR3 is TGTGCCAGCAGCTTGGTCACCGCCGGGAGCACTGAAGCTTTCTTT. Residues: CASSLVTAGSTEAFF.

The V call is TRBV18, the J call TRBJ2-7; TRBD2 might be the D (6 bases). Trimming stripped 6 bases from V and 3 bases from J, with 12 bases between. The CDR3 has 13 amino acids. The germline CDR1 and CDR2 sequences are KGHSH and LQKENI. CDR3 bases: TGTGCCAGCTCCCGGGGGAGAGACTACGAGCAGTACTTC. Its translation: CASSRGRDYEQYF.

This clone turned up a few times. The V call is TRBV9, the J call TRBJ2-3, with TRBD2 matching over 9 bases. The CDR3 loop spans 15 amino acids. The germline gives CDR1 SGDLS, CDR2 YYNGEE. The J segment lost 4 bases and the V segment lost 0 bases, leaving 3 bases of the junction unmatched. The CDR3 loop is CASSVGGRAPDTQYF. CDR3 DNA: TGTGCCAGCAGCGTAGGCGGGAGGGCCCCAGATACGCAGTATTTT.

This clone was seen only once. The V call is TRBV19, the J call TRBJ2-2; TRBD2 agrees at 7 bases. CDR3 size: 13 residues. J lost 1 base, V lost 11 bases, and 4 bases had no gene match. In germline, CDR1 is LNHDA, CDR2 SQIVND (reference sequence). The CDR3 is CALGGVNTGELFF. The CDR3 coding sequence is TGTGCCCTTGGGGGGGTGAACACCGGGGAGCTGTTTTTT. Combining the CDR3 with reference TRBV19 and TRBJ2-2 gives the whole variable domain DGGITQSPKYLFRKEGQNVTLSCEQNLNHDAMYWYRQDPGQGLRLIYYSQIVNDFQKGDIAEGYSVSREKKESFPLTVTSAQKNPTAFYLCALGGVNTGELFFGEGSRLTVL.

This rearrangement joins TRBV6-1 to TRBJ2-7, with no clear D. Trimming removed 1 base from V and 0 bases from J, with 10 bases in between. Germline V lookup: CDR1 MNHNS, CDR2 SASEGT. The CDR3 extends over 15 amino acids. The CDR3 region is CASSEDVDFSYEQYF. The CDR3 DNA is TGTGCCAGCAGTGAAGATGTAGACTTCTCCTACGAGCAGTACTTC.

This CDR3 reads CAWSGEGEQYF. CDR3 sequence (DNA): TGTGCCTGGAGTGGGGAGGGCGAGCAGTACTTC. V gene TRBV30 combines with J gene TRBJ2-7; 7 bases are a match to TRBD2. Germline V gene sequence: CDR1 GTSNPN, CDR2 SVGIG (reference sequence). This CDR3 has 11 amino acids. The junction had 0 bases not matched to a gene; V was cut back by 1 base and J by 6 bases.

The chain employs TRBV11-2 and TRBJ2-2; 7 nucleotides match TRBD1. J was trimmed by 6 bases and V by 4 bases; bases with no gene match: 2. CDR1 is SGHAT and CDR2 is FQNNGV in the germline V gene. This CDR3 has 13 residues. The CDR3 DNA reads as TGTGCCAGCAGCTCACAGGGGTCCGGGGAGCTGTTTTTT. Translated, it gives CASSSQGSGELFF.

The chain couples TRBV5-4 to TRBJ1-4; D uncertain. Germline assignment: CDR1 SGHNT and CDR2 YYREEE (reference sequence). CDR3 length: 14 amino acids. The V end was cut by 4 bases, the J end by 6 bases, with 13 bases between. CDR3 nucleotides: TGTGCCAGCAGCCGACTCGGAGTGTATGAAAAACTGTTTTTT. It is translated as CASSRLGVYEKLFF.

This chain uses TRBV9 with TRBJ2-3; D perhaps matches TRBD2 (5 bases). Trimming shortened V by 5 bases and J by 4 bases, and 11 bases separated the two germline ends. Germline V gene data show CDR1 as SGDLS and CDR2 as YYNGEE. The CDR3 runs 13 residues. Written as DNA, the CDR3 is TGTGCCAGCAGGGAGCTCGGGGCAGATACGCAGTATTTT. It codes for CASRELGADTQYF.

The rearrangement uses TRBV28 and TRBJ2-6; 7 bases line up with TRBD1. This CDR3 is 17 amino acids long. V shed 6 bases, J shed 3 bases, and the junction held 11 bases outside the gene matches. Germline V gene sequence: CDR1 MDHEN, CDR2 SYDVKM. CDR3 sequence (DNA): TGTGCCAGCAGCCCTACCGACAGGGCCAGTGGGGCCAACGTCCTGACTTTC. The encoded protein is CASSPTDRASGANVLTF.

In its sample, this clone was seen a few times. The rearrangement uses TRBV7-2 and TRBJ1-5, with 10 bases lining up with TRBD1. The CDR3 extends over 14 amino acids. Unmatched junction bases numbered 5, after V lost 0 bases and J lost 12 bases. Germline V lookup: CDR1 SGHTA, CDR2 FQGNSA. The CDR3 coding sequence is TGTGCCAGCAGCTTAGCGGCCCGGACAGGGGGCCAGCATTTT. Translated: CASSLAARTGGQHF.

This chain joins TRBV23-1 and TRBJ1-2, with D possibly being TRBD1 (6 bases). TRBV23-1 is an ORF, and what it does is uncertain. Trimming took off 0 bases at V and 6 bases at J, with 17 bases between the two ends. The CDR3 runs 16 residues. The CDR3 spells CASSQSRHRESHGYTF. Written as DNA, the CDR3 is TGCGCCAGCAGTCAATCACGACACAGGGAATCGCATGGCTACACCTTC.

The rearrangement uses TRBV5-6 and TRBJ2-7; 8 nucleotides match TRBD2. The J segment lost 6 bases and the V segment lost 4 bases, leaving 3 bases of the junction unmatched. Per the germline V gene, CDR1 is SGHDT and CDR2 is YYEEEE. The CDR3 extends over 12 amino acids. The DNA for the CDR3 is TGTGCCAGCAGCCCCGGGGGGGGCGAGCAGTACTTC. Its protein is CASSPGGGEQYF.

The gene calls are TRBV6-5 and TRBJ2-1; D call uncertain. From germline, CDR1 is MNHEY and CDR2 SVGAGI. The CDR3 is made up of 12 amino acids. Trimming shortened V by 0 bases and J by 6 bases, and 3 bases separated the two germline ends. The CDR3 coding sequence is TGTGCCAGCAGTTACTCTATCAATGAGCAGTTCTTC. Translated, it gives CASSYSINEQFF.

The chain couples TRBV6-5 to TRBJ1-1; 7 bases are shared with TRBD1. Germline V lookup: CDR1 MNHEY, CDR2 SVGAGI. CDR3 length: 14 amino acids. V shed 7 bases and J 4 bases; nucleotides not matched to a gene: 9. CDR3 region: CASIKGGAGTEAFF. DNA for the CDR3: TGTGCCAGCATTAAAGGGGGCGCCGGCACTGAAGCTTTCTTT.

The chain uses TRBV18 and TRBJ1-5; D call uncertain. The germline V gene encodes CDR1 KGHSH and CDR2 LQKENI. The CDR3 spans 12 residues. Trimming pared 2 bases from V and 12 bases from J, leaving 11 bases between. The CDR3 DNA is TGTGCCAGCTCACCAACGTCAGGCAACCAGCATTTT. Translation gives CASSPTSGNQHF.

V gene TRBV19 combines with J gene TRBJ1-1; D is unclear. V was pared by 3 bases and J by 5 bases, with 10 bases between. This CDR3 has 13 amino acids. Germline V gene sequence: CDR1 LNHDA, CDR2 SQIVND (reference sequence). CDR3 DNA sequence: TGTGCCAGTAGTATCTTCCGGCGGACTGAAGCTTTCTTT. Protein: CASSIFRRTEAFF.

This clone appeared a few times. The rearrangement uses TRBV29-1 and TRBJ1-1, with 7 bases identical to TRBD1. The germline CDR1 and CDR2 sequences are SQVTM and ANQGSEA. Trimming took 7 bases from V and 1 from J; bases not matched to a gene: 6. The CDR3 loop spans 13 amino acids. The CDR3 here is CSALGQPNTEAFF. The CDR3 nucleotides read TGCAGCGCCCTGGGACAGCCGAACACTGAAGCTTTCTTT.

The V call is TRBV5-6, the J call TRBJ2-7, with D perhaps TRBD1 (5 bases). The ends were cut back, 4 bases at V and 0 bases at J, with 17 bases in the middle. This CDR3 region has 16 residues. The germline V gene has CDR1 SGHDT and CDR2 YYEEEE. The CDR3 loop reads CASSPDGAESSYEQYF. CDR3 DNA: TGTGCCAGCAGCCCAGATGGGGCAGAGAGCTCCTACGAGCAGTACTTC.

The CDR3 sequence: CASSVGGGAHHEAFF. The CDR3 nucleotides are TGTGCCAGCAGCGTAGGAGGGGGCGCACACCATGAAGCTTTCTTT. V and J are TRBV9 and TRBJ1-1, with 7 bases lining up with TRBD1. With V trimmed by 0 bases and J by 7 bases, 9 bases remained unmatched. There are 15 residues in the CDR3. The V gene's germline CDR1 is SGDLS and CDR2 YYNGEE. The variable domain in full, with the rest retrieved from reference TRBV9 and TRBJ1-1, is DSGVTQTPKHLITATGQRVTLRCSPRSGDLSVYWYQQSLDQGLQFLIQYYNGEERAKGNILERFSAQQFPDLHSELNLSSLELGDSALYFCASSVGGGAHHEAFFGQGTRLTVV.

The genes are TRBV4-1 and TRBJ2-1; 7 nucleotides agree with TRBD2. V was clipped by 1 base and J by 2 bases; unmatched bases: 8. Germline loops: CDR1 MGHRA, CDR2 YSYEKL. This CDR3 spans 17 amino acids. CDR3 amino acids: CASSQVPSGKPYNEQFF. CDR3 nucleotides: TGCGCCAGCAGCCAAGTTCCCAGCGGGAAACCCTACAATGAGCAGTTCTTC.

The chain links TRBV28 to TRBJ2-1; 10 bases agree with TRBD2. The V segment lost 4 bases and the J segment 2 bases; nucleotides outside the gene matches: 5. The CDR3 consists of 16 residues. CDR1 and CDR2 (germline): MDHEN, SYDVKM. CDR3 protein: CASSSGAGGPYNEQFF. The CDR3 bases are TGTGCCAGCAGTTCGGGAGCGGGAGGGCCCTACAATGAGCAGTTCTTC.

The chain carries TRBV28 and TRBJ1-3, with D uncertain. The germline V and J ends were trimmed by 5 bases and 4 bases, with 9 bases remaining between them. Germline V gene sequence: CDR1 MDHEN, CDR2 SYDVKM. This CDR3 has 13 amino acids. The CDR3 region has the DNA TGTGCCAGCAGTCCCACCCGGGGAAACACCATATATTTT. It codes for CASSPTRGNTIYF.

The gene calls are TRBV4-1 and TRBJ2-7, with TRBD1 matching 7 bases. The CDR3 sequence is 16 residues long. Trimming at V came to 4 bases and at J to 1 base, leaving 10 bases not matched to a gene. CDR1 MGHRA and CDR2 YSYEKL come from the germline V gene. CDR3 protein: CASSRDVGTDSYEQYF. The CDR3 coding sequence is TGCGCCAGCAGCCGAGACGTCGGGACAGATTCCTACGAGCAGTACTTC.

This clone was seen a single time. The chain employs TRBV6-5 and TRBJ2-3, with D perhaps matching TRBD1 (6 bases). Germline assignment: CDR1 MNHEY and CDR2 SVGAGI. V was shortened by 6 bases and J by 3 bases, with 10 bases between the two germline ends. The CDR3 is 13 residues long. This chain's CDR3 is CASRTDRTDTQYF. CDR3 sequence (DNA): TGTGCCAGCAGGACCGACAGGACAGATACGCAGTATTTT.

The DNA of the CDR3 is TGCGCCAGCAGCCCCGGACAGTCGAACACTGAAGCTTTCTTT. Residues: CASSPGQSNTEAFF. The chain carries TRBV5-1 and TRBJ1-1, with TRBD1 as a possible D gene (6 bases). The CDR3 extends over 14 amino acids. V lost 4 bases, J lost 1 base, and 11 bases lay in between. CDR1 SGHRS and CDR2 YFSETQ come from the germline V gene.

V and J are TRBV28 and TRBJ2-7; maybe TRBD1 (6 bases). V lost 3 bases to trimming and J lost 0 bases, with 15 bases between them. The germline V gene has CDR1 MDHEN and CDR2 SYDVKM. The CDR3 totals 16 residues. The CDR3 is CASSFPGAKSSYEQYF. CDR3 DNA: TGTGCCAGCAGTTTCCCAGGGGCTAAGAGCTCCTACGAGCAGTACTTC.

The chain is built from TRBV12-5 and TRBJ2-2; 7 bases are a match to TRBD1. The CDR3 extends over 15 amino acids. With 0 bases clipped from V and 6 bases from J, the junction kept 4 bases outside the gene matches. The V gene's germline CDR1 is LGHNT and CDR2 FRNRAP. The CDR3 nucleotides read TGTGCTAGTGGTTTGGTACGGCAGGGGGCCGGGGAGCTGTTTTTT. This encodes CASGLVRQGAGELFF.

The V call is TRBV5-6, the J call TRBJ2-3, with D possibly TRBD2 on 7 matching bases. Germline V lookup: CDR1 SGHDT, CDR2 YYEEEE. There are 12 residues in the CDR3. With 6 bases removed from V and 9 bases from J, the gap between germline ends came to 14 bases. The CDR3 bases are TGTGCCAGCACCGGGGGAGGGGGGACGCAGTATTTT. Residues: CASTGGGGTQYF.

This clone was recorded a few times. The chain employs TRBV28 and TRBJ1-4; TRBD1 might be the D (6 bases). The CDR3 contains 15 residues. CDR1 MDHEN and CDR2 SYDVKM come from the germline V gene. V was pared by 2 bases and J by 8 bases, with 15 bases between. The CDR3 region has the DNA TGTGCCAGCAGTTTAGGGGGGGCGGGTAGCGAAAAACTGTTTTTT. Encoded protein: CASSLGGAGSEKLFF.